This T cell receptor (beta chain) appears in the sequencing data of a study of tumor-infiltrating lymphocytes in primary liver carcinoma. Across the study: There were tumors of stage T1-T3 N0M0, each 4.2 to 10 cm across. The study obtained roughly 3.5 to 7.5 million productive TCRbeta reads per sample, similar across tissue types.

The CDR3 has 14 amino acids. Germline values: CDR1 MNHEY, CDR2 SVGAGI. In regard to this clonotype: The germline gene is not matched at one end of the junction; a read error may be the cause.

Total RNA and DNA came together from around 20-30 mg of bulk tissue without cell sorting. Total RNA (around 500 ng) served as template for TCR beta cDNA synthesis primed by a constant-region primer. Investigators got TCR beta libraries out of three nested multiplex PCR rounds, done with slightly modified ARM-PCR. A C-beta reverse primer was combined with TRBV1-TRBV30 forward primers in the first two PCR rounds, and each round had 10 cycles. TCRdb called the multiplex PCR reads again in MiXCR, with one record for every CDR3 protein. Of some 180,000 distinct CDR3 sequences listed, roughly 80% are singletons.

The rearrangement links TRBV6-5 to TRBJ1-1; D gene uncertain. The sample was tumor tissue from primary liver carcinoma. The clonotype originates from a man aged 40-49 years with primary liver carcinoma and hepatitis B virus infection. The CDR3, as DNA: TGTGGCAGCAGTTACTCCCAGGTGGTCACTGAACCTTTCTTT. Residues: CGSSYSQVVTEPFF.